A selection of T cell receptor beta chains follows, all from one sample in a study of blood T cell repertoires in COVID-19. Produced via immunoSEQ multiplex PCR; TCRdb's table is partial and in-frame only. This table holds roughly 150,000 clones, more than 70% found once. Sequencing used peripheral blood. The receptors were gathered from a woman between 50 and 59 years old with acute or convalescent COVID-19. Both conserved end residues are part of each CDR3. A D gene is named only where the DNA matches it firmly. The size entry is marked missing in some rows and otherwise reads once, few, many or a size class.

V gene,J gene,D gene,clone size,CDR3 DNA,CDR3 protein
TRBV11-2,TRBJ2-7,NA,NA,TGTGCCAGCAGCTTAGAAGTAAGCGACTCCCAGTACTTC,CASSLEVSDSQYF
TRBV20-1,TRBJ1-2,NA,NA,TGCAGTGCGGGAAGGGAGCAGACCTTC,CSAGREQTF
TRBV28,TRBJ2-7,TRBD2,NA,TGTGCCAGCAGCCGCGGGACTAGCGGAAACTACGAGCAGTACTTC,CASSRGTSGNYEQYF
TRBV6-5,TRBJ2-7,TRBD1,NA,TGTGCCAGTTACCTGGACAGGAGCTCCTACGAGCAGTACTTC,CASYLDRSSYEQYF
TRBV6-1,TRBJ1-5,NA,NA,TGTGCCAGCAGTGAAGACAGGGTTTATTATCAGCCCCAGCATTTT,CASSEDRVYYQPQHF
TRBV28,TRBJ1-2,TRBD1,many,TGTGCCAGCAGCGACAGGGAATGCACCTTC,CASSDRECTF
TRBV3-1/TRBV3-2,TRBJ1-1,NA,few,TGTGCCAGCAGCCCCCGAGGGATGAACACTGAAGCTTTCTTT,CASSPRGMNTEAFF
TRBV2,TRBJ2-3,NA,NA,TGTGCCAGCAGTGAAGCGTTGGGCGGGGGCACAGATACGCAGTATTTT,CASSEALGGGTDTQYF
TRBV11-2,TRBJ2-7,NA,NA,TGTGCCAGCAGCTTAGAGGCCGAGCAGTACTTC,CASSLEAEQYF
TRBV29-1,TRBJ1-3,NA,once,TGCAGCGTCCGAGGCTCCGAAAACCCCTCTGGAAACACCATATATTTT,CSVRGSENPSGNTIYF
TRBV9,TRBJ1-1,NA,NA,TGTGCCAGCACCCCTAGGGGGAGCGGAAACGCTGAAGCTTTCTTT,CASTPRGSGNAEAFF
TRBV14,TRBJ1-3,NA,NA,TGTGCCAGCAGCCCTCCGGGTGGTGGAAACACCATATATTTT,CASSPPGGGNTIYF
TRBV5-8,TRBJ1-6,NA,NA,TGTGCCAGCAGCTTCTTAAATTCACCCCTCCACTTT,CASSFLNSPLHF
TRBV7-6,TRBJ2-7,TRBD1,NA,TGTGCCAGCAGCGGCGGGTTCGGGACAGGGTCCTACGAGCAGTACTTC,CASSGGFGTGSYEQYF
TRBV19,TRBJ1-6,NA,NA,TGTGCCAGTACCCCGGTAGCCGATAGCTCCTATAATTCACCCCTCCACTTT,CASTPVADSSYNSPLHF
TRBV10-2,TRBJ2-1,TRBD2,NA,TGCGCCAGCAGTGAGTCTCCAACGGGGGGTTTCGATGAGCAGTTCTTC,CASSESPTGGFDEQFF
TRBV7-8,TRBJ1-5,NA,few,TGTGCCAGCAGCTGGGCCTCGGGGGTCGGGGATCAGCCCCAGCATTTT,CASSWASGVGDQPQHF
TRBV28,TRBJ1-2,TRBD1,NA,TGTGCCAGCAGTTCCCCCCCGGGACAGGGGGCTGTATTGCATGGCTACACCTTC,CASSSPPGQGAVLHGYTF
TRBV7-3,TRBJ1-1,NA,NA,TGTGCCAGCAGCAAACAAGTGAACACTGAAGCTTTCTTT,CASSKQVNTEAFF
TRBV30,TRBJ1-1,TRBD1,NA,TGTGCCTGGGAGGGAGGGGACAGGGGATTTGAAGCTTTCTTT,CAWEGGDRGFEAFF
TRBV9,TRBJ1-5,NA,NA,TGTGCCAGCAGTTGGGGGGGCGATCAGCCCCAGCATTTT,CASSWGGDQPQHF
TRBV5-6,TRBJ2-7,TRBD1,NA,TGTGCCAGCAGCGAGCAAACAGGGGGTACCTACGAGCAGTACTTC,CASSEQTGGTYEQYF
TRBV5-5,TRBJ1-5,TRBD1,NA,TGTGCCAGCAGCCAGCGGGCTGGCGGGACAGGGGATCAGCCCCAGCATTTT,CASSQRAGGTGDQPQHF
TRBV19,TRBJ1-4,NA,NA,TGTGCCAGTAGAGAAACAGGAACAGCTTATGAAAAACTGTTTTTT,CASRETGTAYEKLFF
TRBV18,TRBJ2-7,TRBD1,NA,TGTGCCAGCTCACCCTCTCCCGACAGGGACCCCTACGAGCAGTACTTC,CASSPSPDRDPYEQYF
TRBV9,TRBJ2-1,NA,few,TGTGCCAGCAGTCGAGCGGAGGATGAGCAGTTCTTC,CASSRAEDEQFF
TRBV18,TRBJ2-4,TRBD1,NA,TGTGCCAGCTCACCTTGGCCACAGGGGGCGGGTGCCAAAAACATTCAGTACTTC,CASSPWPQGAGAKNIQYF
TRBV11-1,TRBJ1-1,NA,NA,TGTGCCAGCGGGAGGGAAGAGGGCACTGAAGCTTTCTTT,CASGREEGTEAFF
TRBV6-2/TRBV6-3,TRBJ1-2,TRBD1,NA,TGTGCCAGCAGCTCTCGACAGGGCTGGGGCTACACCTTC,CASSSRQGWGYTF
TRBV18,TRBJ1-1,NA,NA,TGTGCCAGCTCACCACTCCAGGGGACCCCTGAAGCTTTCTTT,CASSPLQGTPEAFF
TRBV12-3/TRBV12-4,TRBJ1-2,NA,NA,TGTGCCAGCACCAAACCGGGGGTCTATGGCTACACCTTC,CASTKPGVYGYTF
TRBV4-2,TRBJ1-5,TRBD1,NA,TGTGCCAGCAGCCGCACAGGGGGCGCGGGACAGCCCCAGCATTTT,CASSRTGGAGQPQHF
TRBV7-9,TRBJ2-5,TRBD2,NA,TGTGCCAGCAGCTCCCGACTAGCGGGAGAGACCCAGTACTTC,CASSSRLAGETQYF
TRBV28,TRBJ1-2,NA,NA,TGTGCCAGCAGTTTGTCAGGGGCTAACTATGGCTACACCTTC,CASSLSGANYGYTF
TRBV9,TRBJ2-3,TRBD1,once,TGTGCCAGCAGCCCCCGTGGGACAGCAGATACGCAGTATTTT,CASSPRGTADTQYF
TRBV10-2,TRBJ2-1,TRBD1,NA,TGCGCCAGCGGCAAACTCCAGGGGGCGGAATACAATGAGCAGTTCTTC,CASGKLQGAEYNEQFF
TRBV6-5,TRBJ2-3,TRBD1,NA,TGTGCCAGCACCCGGGGACAGGGATACACAGATACGCAGTATTTT,CASTRGQGYTDTQYF
TRBV7-2,TRBJ2-1,NA,NA,TGTGCCAGCAGCTTAGGGACAACCTACAATGAGCAGTTCTTC,CASSLGTTYNEQFF
TRBV6-2/TRBV6-3,TRBJ1-5,NA,few,TGTGCCAGCAGGTACGGGGGCAGCAATCAGCCCCAGCATTTT,CASRYGGSNQPQHF
TRBV12-3/TRBV12-4,TRBJ1-5,NA,NA,TGTGCCAGCAGCCAGAACAATCAGCCCCAGCATTTT,CASSQNNQPQHF
TRBV18,TRBJ1-5,NA,NA,TGTGCCAGCTCACCAGGGGCGGATCAGCCCCAGCATTTT,CASSPGADQPQHF
TRBV19,TRBJ1-5,TRBD1,few,TGTGCCAGTAGCCAGACAGGGAATCAGCCCCAGCATTTT,CASSQTGNQPQHF
TRBV27,TRBJ2-7,NA,NA,TGTGCCAGCAGCTGGGGACCCCAGGGGAAAAACGAGCAGTACTTC,CASSWGPQGKNEQYF
TRBV9,TRBJ2-3,TRBD1,NA,TGTGCCAGCAGCGAGACAGGGAAGACAGATACGCAGTATTTT,CASSETGKTDTQYF
TRBV7-2,TRBJ2-7,NA,few,TGTGCCAGCAGCCAGGACAGCCCCTACGAGCAGTACTTC,CASSQDSPYEQYF
TRBV18,TRBJ1-2,TRBD1,NA,TGTGCCAGCTCTCAATCTTTGGACAGGGCAAATGACTATGGCTACACCTTC,CASSQSLDRANDYGYTF
TRBV27,TRBJ1-5,NA,few,TGTGCCAGCAGTAAAAAACTCAATCAGCCCCAGCATTTT,CASSKKLNQPQHF
TRBV7-9,TRBJ2-5,TRBD2,NA,TGTGCCAGCACGGCCGGCGGGGGGCACCAAGAGACCCAGTACTTC,CASTAGGGHQETQYF
TRBV7-8,TRBJ1-5,NA,NA,TGTGCCAGCAGCTTAGACAGTGAACTTAGCAATCAGCCCCAGCATTTT,CASSLDSELSNQPQHF
TRBV3-1/TRBV3-2,TRBJ2-7,TRBD1,NA,TGTGCCAGCAGCCAGGACAGGTCCGTCTCCTACGAGCAGTACTTC,CASSQDRSVSYEQYF
TRBV4-1,TRBJ1-5,TRBD1,NA,TGCGCCAGCAGCCAAGGGACAGGGGGCGATCAGCCCCAGCATTTT,CASSQGTGGDQPQHF
TRBV27,TRBJ2-2,NA,NA,TGTGCCAGCAGTTTGGCGGGGACCGGGGAGCTGTTTTTT,CASSLAGTGELFF
TRBV7-3,TRBJ2-7,TRBD2,NA,TGTGCCAGCAGCTTAAGCGGCGGAGCGGGACCCTTTGGGGGCGAGCAGTACTTC,CASSLSGGAGPFGGEQYF
TRBV13,TRBJ1-6,TRBD1,NA,TGTGCCAGCAGCCGATTCGGACAGGGGAATAATTCACCCCTCCACTTT,CASSRFGQGNNSPLHF
TRBV28,TRBJ1-5,NA,once,TGTGCCAGCAGTCCGGATCAGCCCCAGCATTTT,CASSPDQPQHF